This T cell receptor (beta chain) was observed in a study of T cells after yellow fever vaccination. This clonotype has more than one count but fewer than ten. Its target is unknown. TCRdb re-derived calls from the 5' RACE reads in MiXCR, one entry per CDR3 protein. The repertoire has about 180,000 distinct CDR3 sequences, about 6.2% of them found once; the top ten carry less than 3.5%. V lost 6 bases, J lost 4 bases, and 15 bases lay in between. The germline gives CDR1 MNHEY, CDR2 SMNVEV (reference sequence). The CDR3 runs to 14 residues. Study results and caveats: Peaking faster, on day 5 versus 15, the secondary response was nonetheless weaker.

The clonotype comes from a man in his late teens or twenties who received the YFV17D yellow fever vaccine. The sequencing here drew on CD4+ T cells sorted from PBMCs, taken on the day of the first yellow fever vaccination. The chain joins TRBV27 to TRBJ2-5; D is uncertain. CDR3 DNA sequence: TGTGCCAGCAGACCCACCACACCCCCAGAGACCCAGTACTTC. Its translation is CASRPTTPPETQYF.